Each of the 8 T cell receptor beta chains below was sequenced from the same sample in a study of blood T cell repertoires in COVID-19. The table came from immunoSEQ multiplex PCR; TCRdb's copy has only in-frame clones and leaves some out. The table shows more than 140,000 clones, with around 81% occurring only once. Sequencing was carried out using peripheral blood. The receptors derive from a human donor in a cohort sampled during active COVID-19.

The chain carries TRBV7-2 and TRBJ1-2; TRBD1 might be the D (6 bases). CDR3 length equals 13 residues. Germline CDR1 and CDR2: SGHTA and FQGNSA. The germline V and J ends were trimmed by 5 bases and 6 bases, with 13 bases remaining between them. CDR3 sequence (DNA): TGTGCCAGCAGCCAGGGACAAGTTGATGGCTACACCTTC. Its translation is CASSQGQVDGYTF.

This clone appeared a few times. V usage is TRBV21-1 and J usage is TRBJ1-2. TRBV21-1 is termed a pseudogene. The CDR3 sequence is 15 residues long. CDR3 protein: CASRSAGRVGYGYTF. The CDR3 region has the DNA TGTGCCAGCAGATCCGCGGGGAGGGTCGGCTATGGCTACACCTTC.

The chain combines TRBV7-2 with TRBJ2-1; 8 nucleotides agree with TRBD2. Germline V CDR1 and CDR2: SGHTA, FQGNSA. The CDR3 is made up of 14 amino acids. Trimming at V came to 5 bases and at J to 2 bases, leaving 2 bases not matched to a gene. The CDR3 DNA reads TGTGCCAGCAGCAGCGGGAGTACCTACAATGAGCAGTTCTTC. It specifies CASSSGSTYNEQFF. Using reference TRBV7-2 and TRBJ2-1 for the parts outside the CDR3, the full variable domain is GAGVSQSPSNKVTEKGKDVELRCDPISGHTALYWYRQSLGQGLEFLIYFQGNSAPDKSGLPSDRFSAERTGGSVSTLTIQRTQQEDSAVYLCASSSGSTYNEQFFGPGTRLTVL.

DNA of the CDR3: TGTGCCAGCAGTATCGGGAGTCGAGAAAACATTCAGTACTTC. Translating gives CASSIGSRENIQYF. The chain combines TRBV28 with TRBJ2-4; weak D call: TRBD2 (6 bases). Germline CDR1 reads MDHEN; CDR2 reads SYDVKM. CDR3 size: 14 residues. V shed 5 bases and J shed 5 bases, with 13 bases lying between them.

The chain joins TRBV3-1 (or the pseudogene TRBV3-2) to TRBJ2-2; D possibly corresponds to TRBD1 (6 bases). V was pared by 3 bases and J by 4 bases, with 9 bases between. The CDR3 is 14 residues long. Germline V gene lookup returns CDR1 LGHDT and CDR2 YNNKEL (reference sequence). CDR3 in DNA: TGTGCCAGCAGCCACCAGGGGTTCACCGGGGAGCTGTTTTTT. This encodes CASSHQGFTGELFF.

This clone has more than one count but fewer than ten. The chain couples TRBV7-9 to TRBJ1-4; 7 positions match TRBD1. The germline gives CDR1 SEHNR, CDR2 FQNEAQ (reference sequence). CDR3 length: 16 residues. J lost 0 bases, V lost 5 bases, and 6 bases had no gene match. The CDR3 spells CASSQGQPSTNEKLFF. DNA for the CDR3: TGTGCCAGCAGCCAGGGACAGCCTTCAACTAATGAAAAACTGTTTTTT.

For this clone: Other DNA sequences of this sample code for an identical CDR3. The chain recombines TRBV5-1 with TRBJ2-3, with D possibly TRBD2 on 6 matching bases. V was clipped by 0 bases and J by 0 bases, with 11 bases between them. CDR3 size: 16 residues. Germline V lookup: CDR1 SGHRS, CDR2 YFSETQ. CDR3 in amino acids: CASSLAVSGSTDTQYF. CDR3 DNA: TGCGCCAGCAGCTTGGCCGTGAGCGGGAGCACAGATACGCAGTATTTT.

The rearrangement links TRBV5-4 to TRBJ2-3; 7 bases line up with TRBD2. This CDR3 has 14 residues. Germline trimming cut 2 bases from V and 7 bases from J; bases unmatched to any gene: 7. Germline values: CDR1 SGHNT, CDR2 YYREEE (reference sequence). CDR3 coding DNA: TGTGCCAGCAGCTTACCGGGACTAAAGAATACGCAGTATTTT. This sequence encodes CASSLPGLKNTQYF.